The next 31 T cell receptor beta chains were all read from a single sample in a study of Ad26.COV2.S vaccination and SARS-CoV-2 variants. The data were produced by immunoSEQ multiplex PCR, yet TCRdb's version contains in-frame clones alone and is incomplete. Of approximately 90,000 clones in the sample, 82% were seen once. Sample: peripheral blood, taken after recovery from COVID-19. These receptor sequences come from a human donor who had recovered from COVID-19.

This clone was seen a single time. The chain joins TRBV4-2 to TRBJ2-4; 8 positions agree with TRBD1. The length of the CDR3 is 14 residues. The V and J ends lost 4 bases and 6 bases, in that order; junction bases with no gene match: 5. CDR1 and CDR2 (germline): LGHNA, YNFKEQ. The CDR3 here is CASSLGQGVNIQYF. For the CDR3, the DNA is TGTGCCAGCAGCCTTGGACAGGGTGTAAACATTCAGTACTTC.

V and J are TRBV19 and TRBJ2-1, with 16 bases that match TRBD2. From germline, CDR1 is LNHDA and CDR2 SQIVND (reference sequence). The V gene end was trimmed by 2 bases and the J gene end by 10 bases; junction bases not matched to a gene: 17. The CDR3 runs to 20 residues. DNA for the CDR3: TGTGCCAGTAGTATATATCCGGGACTAGCGGGAGGGCCCAGGCGGGGAGAGCAGTTCTTC. Protein sequence: CASSIYPGLAGGPRRGEQFF.

The chain carries TRBV19 and TRBJ2-5; 9 bases line up with TRBD1. Germline trimming cut 5 bases from V and 3 bases from J; bases unmatched to any gene: 10. CDR1 and CDR2 from the germline V gene are LNHDA and SQIVND (reference sequence). The CDR3 runs 16 residues. CDR3 protein: CASSAVRRDREETQYF. The CDR3, as DNA: TGTGCCAGTAGTGCCGTGCGACGGGACAGGGAAGAGACCCAGTACTTC.

This clone was counted only a few times. The rearrangement joins TRBV29-1 to TRBJ2-3; 16 positions match TRBD2. J was trimmed by 6 bases and V by 4 bases; bases with no gene match: 4. The CDR3 extends over 15 amino acids. Germline V gene data show CDR1 as SQVTM and CDR2 as ANQGSEA. The CDR3 protein is CSVAGTSGRGDTQYF. The CDR3 DNA is TGCAGCGTTGCGGGGACTAGCGGGAGGGGGGATACGCAGTATTTT.

The chain uses TRBV19 and TRBJ1-5; TRBD1 is a possible D gene (6 bases). The germline CDR1 and CDR2 sequences are LNHDA and SQIVND (reference sequence). The CDR3 totals 14 residues. Between the trimmed V and J ends, which lost 6 bases and 5 bases, there was a span of 14 bases. The chain's CDR3 is CASRPDRTYQPQHF. The CDR3 nucleotides read TGTGCCAGTAGGCCAGACAGGACTTATCAGCCCCAGCATTTT.

The rearrangement joins TRBV11-2 to TRBJ2-1; 7 bases map to TRBD2. CDR3 length: 15 residues. CDR1 and CDR2 from the germline V gene are SGHAT and FQNNGV. Trimming at V came to 5 bases and at J to 4 bases, leaving 8 bases not matched to a gene. The CDR3 is CASSRQLAEYNEQFF. In DNA form, the CDR3 reads TGTGCCAGCAGCCGGCAGCTAGCGGAGTACAATGAGCAGTTCTTC.

The rearrangement links TRBV11-2 to TRBJ2-1, with TRBD2 as a possible D gene (6 bases). Germline V gene sequence: CDR1 SGHAT, CDR2 FQNNGV. The V end was cut by 2 bases, the J end by 1 base, with 12 bases between. The CDR3 loop spans 16 amino acids. CDR3 DNA: TGTGCCAGCAGCTTAATTGGCGGGACTTCCTACAATGAGCAGTTCTTC. Translated: CASSLIGGTSYNEQFF.

The chain links TRBV28 to TRBJ2-7; D may be TRBD2 (5 bases). CDR3 length: 15 residues. The germline V gene has CDR1 MDHEN and CDR2 SYDVKM. V lost 4 bases and J 3 bases, leaving 16 bases between the germline ends. The CDR3 sequence: CASSSFAGLGYEQYF. DNA for the CDR3: TGTGCCAGCAGTTCCTTTGCGGGCCTTGGCTACGAGCAGTACTTC.

This clone was found a few times. The rearrangement uses TRBV5-4 and TRBJ2-7; D remains ambiguous. CDR1 SGHNT and CDR2 YYREEE come from the germline V gene (reference sequence). V dropped 2 bases and J dropped 0 bases, with 15 bases sitting between them. The CDR3 length is 16 residues. CDR3 sequence: CASSFAEDRSSYEQYF. In DNA form, the CDR3 reads TGTGCCAGCAGCTTTGCCGAAGACCGATCCTCCTACGAGCAGTACTTC.

The chain joins TRBV27 to TRBJ2-3; no reliable D call. Germline CDR1 is MNHEY and CDR2 is SMNVEV (reference sequence). Trimming pared 7 bases from V and 1 base from J, leaving 12 bases between. The CDR3 is made up of 14 amino acids. CDR3 sequence reads: CASTRGFGTDTQYF. As DNA, the CDR3 is TGTGCCAGCACTCGAGGTTTCGGCACAGATACGCAGTATTTT.

The chain is built from TRBV6-5 and TRBJ2-7; 9 nucleotides align to TRBD1. Germline V gene sequence: CDR1 MNHEY, CDR2 SVGAGI. This CDR3 is 15 amino acids long. Unmatched junction bases numbered 4, after V lost 0 bases and J lost 4 bases. This CDR3 is CASSYSGTGKYEQYF. CDR3 nucleotides: TGTGCCAGCAGTTACTCCGGGACAGGGAAGTACGAGCAGTACTTC.

The chain is built from TRBV19 and TRBJ1-6; D not certain. This CDR3 is built from 13 residues. Germline lookup yields CDR1 LNHDA and CDR2 SQIVND (reference sequence). Trimming left V 5 bases short and J 5 bases short, with 7 bases between. The CDR3 protein is CASSRQDNSPLHF. DNA of the CDR3: TGTGCCAGTAGTCGACAAGATAATTCACCCCTCCACTTT.

This clone was seen only once. The chain carries TRBV28 and TRBJ2-7; the D gene is possibly TRBD2 (5 bases). The CDR3 has 12 residues. Deletions cut 5 bases from V and 4 bases from J, with 9 bases between. The germline gives CDR1 MDHEN, CDR2 SYDVKM. CDR3 DNA: TGTGCCAGCAGTCCCCCGGGGTACGAGCAGTACTTC. Its protein is CASSPPGYEQYF. The full variable domain, completed using reference TRBV28 and TRBJ2-7, is DVKVTQSSRYLVKRTGEKVFLECVQDMDHENMFWYRQDPGLGLRLIYFSYDVKMKEKGDIPEGYSVSREKKERFSLILESASTNQTSMYLCASSPPGYEQYFGPGTRLTVT.

This clone was detected only a few times. The V call is TRBV4-2, the J call TRBJ2-7; no clear D. The germline gives CDR1 LGHNA, CDR2 YNFKEQ. The V end lost 3 bases, the J end lost 6 bases, and 9 bases lay between the germline ends. The CDR3 has 12 amino acids. DNA for the CDR3: TGTGCCAGCAGCCACCTGCTAGGCGAGCAGTACTTC. Residues: CASSHLLGEQYF.

This clone was counted a few times. This sequence joins TRBV7-3 and TRBJ2-7, with 7 bases matching TRBD1. This CDR3 has 14 residues. Germline V gene data show CDR1 as SGHTA and CDR2 as FQGTGA. V gave up 2 bases and J gave up 6 bases; unmatched junction bases: 7. This CDR3 is CASSLQGDVGEQYF. The CDR3 DNA reads as TGTGCCAGCAGCTTACAGGGGGACGTCGGCGAGCAGTACTTC.

This rearrangement joins TRBV6-2 or TRBV6-3 to TRBJ2-7; D possibly corresponds to TRBD2 (5 bases). Germline CDR1 and CDR2: MNHEY and SVGEGT. There are 15 residues in the CDR3. V was clipped by 2 bases and J by 5 bases, with 16 bases between them. The CDR3 DNA reads TGTGCCAGCAGTTACGTACCACCCAAGGAGGACGAGCAGTACTTC. This translates into CASSYVPPKEDEQYF.

Only a few counts were recorded for this clone. CDR3 protein: CASSQVENYGYTF. The CDR3 DNA sequence: TGCGCCAGCAGCCAAGTGGAGAACTATGGCTACACCTTC. This rearrangement joins TRBV4-3 to TRBJ1-2; D is undetermined. The CDR3 consists of 13 residues. Germline assignment: CDR1 LGHNA and CDR2 YSLEER. V lost 1 base, J lost 2 bases, and 5 bases lay in between.

For the CDR3, the DNA is TGCGCCAGCAGTAGCGGGAGTCCCTACAATGAGCAGTTCTTC. This gives the protein CASSSGSPYNEQFF. V usage is TRBV5-1 and J usage is TRBJ2-1, with TRBD2 identical over 9 bases. The CDR3 sequence is 14 residues long. The J segment lost 2 bases and the V segment lost 5 bases, leaving 2 bases of the junction unmatched. CDR1 and CDR2 (germline): SGHRS, YFSETQ.

The rearrangement links TRBV3-1 (or the pseudogene TRBV3-2) to TRBJ1-1; D is uncertain. Germline lookup yields CDR1 LGHDT and CDR2 YNNKEL (reference sequence). This CDR3 has 14 amino acids. V dropped 4 bases and J dropped 1 base, with 10 bases sitting between them. The CDR3 loop reads CASSRPGSNTEAFF. The CDR3 region has the DNA TGTGCCAGCAGCCGACCGGGGTCGAACACTGAAGCTTTCTTT.

The chain carries TRBV6-6 and TRBJ1-4; possibly TRBD1 for D (5 bases). The length of the CDR3 is 15 residues. Germline values: CDR1 MNHNY, CDR2 SVGAGI (reference sequence). Trimming removed 2 bases from V and 3 bases from J, with 10 bases in between. CDR3 bases: TGTGCCAGCAGTTACAATCCGGGACCTAATGAAAAACTGTTTTTT. As protein: CASSYNPGPNEKLFF.

This chain joins TRBV5-4 and TRBJ2-7, with 7 bases that match TRBD2. The CDR3 has 15 amino acids. The J segment lost 2 bases and the V segment lost 9 bases, leaving 14 bases of the junction unmatched. Germline V gives CDR1 SGHNT, CDR2 YYREEE (reference sequence). CDR3 nucleotides: TGTGCCACCAAACCAGCGGGATCTGTCCCCTACGAGCAGTACTTC. Residues: CATKPAGSVPYEQYF.

The chain links TRBV7-8 to TRBJ1-6; D possibly corresponds to TRBD1 (5 bases). This CDR3 spans 13 amino acids. Germline CDR1 is SGHVS and CDR2 is FQNEAQ. The ends were cut back, 5 bases at V and 10 bases at J, with 12 bases in the middle. The CDR3 region is CASSLDRSSPLHF. Here the CDR3 DNA reads TGTGCCAGCAGCCTCGACAGATCATCACCCCTCCACTTT.

The rearrangement links TRBV28 to TRBJ2-2, with 7 positions matching TRBD1. Germline V gene data show CDR1 as MDHEN and CDR2 as SYDVKM. The CDR3 has 15 amino acids. Trimming cost V 6 bases and J 4 bases; bases outside gene matches: 8. The chain's CDR3 is CASSQWDRTTGELFF. CDR3 DNA: TGTGCCAGCAGCCAATGGGACAGAACCACCGGGGAGCTGTTTTTT.

This clone showed up just once. The V and J genes are TRBV10-2 and TRBJ1-2; no clear D gene. The germline gives CDR1 WSHSY, CDR2 SAAADI. V shed 3 bases and J shed 7 bases, with 12 bases lying between them. The CDR3 sequence is 13 residues long. CDR3 bases: TGCGCCAGCAGTGATTCGGCAGAACGTGGCTACACCTTC. The encoded protein is CASSDSAERGYTF.

This clone was counted a few times. The V and J genes are TRBV7-9 and TRBJ2-1; D is unresolved. This CDR3 has 15 residues. Looked up from germline, CDR1 is SEHNR and CDR2 is FQNEAQ (reference sequence). Trimming removed 5 bases from V and 6 bases from J, with 17 bases in between. For the CDR3, the DNA is TGTGCCAGCAGCGTACCTGACGCCGCAATCAATGAGCAGTTCTTC. Protein: CASSVPDAAINEQFF.

The chain couples TRBV19 to TRBJ1-5; 10 bases map to TRBD1. CDR1 is LNHDA, CDR2 SQIVND, per germline (reference sequence). The CDR3 length is 15 residues. J lost 2 bases, V lost 3 bases, and 1 base had no gene match. CDR3 sequence (DNA): TGTGCCAGTAGTATCGGGACAGGGGGCAATCAGCCCCAGCATTTT. Protein product: CASSIGTGGNQPQHF.

This chain links TRBV9 with TRBJ1-3; the match to TRBD1 covers 7 bases. The J segment lost 0 bases and the V segment lost 4 bases, leaving 10 bases of the junction unmatched. In germline, CDR1 is SGDLS, CDR2 YYNGEE. The CDR3 sequence is 17 residues long. CDR3 loop: CASSTTGTVSSGNTIYF. The CDR3 DNA reads as TGTGCCAGCAGCACTACCGGGACAGTGAGCTCTGGAAACACCATATATTTT.

The J gene is TRBJ2-7, the V gene TRBV5-1; possibly TRBD2 for D (6 bases). Germline V gene lookup returns CDR1 SGHRS and CDR2 YFSETQ. V lost 0 bases to trimming and J lost 0 bases, with 22 bases between them. This CDR3 spans 19 amino acids. The CDR3 region has the DNA TGCGCCAGCAGCTTGGGTTCGGGTTCCCGGGACGGGAGCTCCTACGAGCAGTACTTC. Its translation: CASSLGSGSRDGSSYEQYF. Based on the CDR3 plus reference TRBV5-1 and TRBJ2-7, the full variable domain is KAGVTQTPRYLIKTRGQQVTLSCSPISGHRSVSWYQQTPGQGLQFLFEYFSETQRNKGNFPGRFSGRQFSNSRSEMNVSTLELGDSALYLCASSLGSGSRDGSSYEQYFGPGTRLTVT.

This clone showed up just a few times. The rearrangement joins TRBV24-1 to TRBJ1-5; perhaps TRBD1 as D (5 bases). The CDR3 is 18 amino acids. Trimming took off 3 bases at V and 3 bases at J, with 20 bases between the two ends. Germline V gene sequence: CDR1 KGHDR, CDR2 SFDVKD. CDR3 protein: CATSDGRWGDPHNQPQHF. DNA of the CDR3: TGTGCCACCAGTGATGGGCGATGGGGGGATCCCCACAATCAGCCCCAGCATTTT.

This clone was detected a few times. This chain joins TRBV28 and TRBJ1-5, with D unresolved. The V gene lost 8 bases and the J gene lost 2 bases, with 10 bases spanning the gap. This CDR3 has 13 amino acids. The germline gives CDR1 MDHEN, CDR2 SYDVKM. The CDR3 loop is CASPDGGNQPQHF. Here the CDR3 DNA reads TGTGCCAGCCCTGACGGGGGCAATCAGCCCCAGCATTTT. Together with reference TRBV28 and TRBJ1-5, the CDR3 gives the full variable domain: DVKVTQSSRYLVKRTGEKVFLECVQDMDHENMFWYRQDPGLGLRLIYFSYDVKMKEKGDIPEGYSVSREKKERFSLILESASTNQTSMYLCASPDGGNQPQHFGDGTRLSIL.

V usage is TRBV3-1 (or the pseudogene TRBV3-2) and J usage is TRBJ2-5; 7 bases map to TRBD2. After removal of 10 bases from V and 2 bases from J, the junction contained 16 bases not matched to a gene. This CDR3 has 16 residues. Germline CDR1 LGHDT, CDR2 YNNKEL (reference sequence). The CDR3: CATQIGWASGQETQYF. CDR3 nucleotides: TGTGCCACCCAGATCGGGTGGGCTAGCGGACAAGAGACCCAGTACTTC.